One sample yielded the 2 T cell receptor beta chains listed below, sequenced in a study of blood T cell repertoires in COVID-19. Here immunoSEQ multiplex PCR was the method, and the copy in TCRdb shows in-frame clones only, minus some. The sample lists about 220,000 clones; 86% were seen once. Sequences were obtained from peripheral blood. The source of these receptors is a young woman who had recovered from COVID-19.

This clone was seen only a few times. The rearrangement links TRBV5-1 to TRBJ2-2, with 7 bases aligning to TRBD1. V was pared by 4 bases and J by 2 bases, with 2 bases of the junction left unmatched. CDR1 SGHRS and CDR2 YFSETQ come from the germline V gene. The CDR3 sequence is 14 residues long. The CDR3 region is CASSRDSNTGELFF. In DNA form, the CDR3 reads TGCGCCAGCAGCCGGGACAGTAACACCGGGGAGCTGTTTTTT.

The rearrangement uses TRBV11-2 and TRBJ1-1, with D possibly TRBD1 on 5 matching bases. V lost 5 bases, J lost 0 bases, and 16 bases lay in between. Per the germline V gene, CDR1 is SGHAT and CDR2 is FQNNGV. The CDR3 runs to 16 residues. The CDR3 is CASSTPIGVMNTEAFF. The CDR3 nucleotides read TGTGCCAGCAGCACCCCGATAGGGGTCATGAACACTGAAGCTTTCTTT. The whole variable domain, remainder taken from reference TRBV11-2 and TRBJ1-1, is EAGVAQSPRYKIIEKRQSVAFWCNPISGHATLYWYQQILGQGPKLLIQFQNNGVVDDSQLPKDRFSAERLKGVDSTLKIQPAKLEDSAVYLCASSTPIGVMNTEAFFGQGTRLTVV.